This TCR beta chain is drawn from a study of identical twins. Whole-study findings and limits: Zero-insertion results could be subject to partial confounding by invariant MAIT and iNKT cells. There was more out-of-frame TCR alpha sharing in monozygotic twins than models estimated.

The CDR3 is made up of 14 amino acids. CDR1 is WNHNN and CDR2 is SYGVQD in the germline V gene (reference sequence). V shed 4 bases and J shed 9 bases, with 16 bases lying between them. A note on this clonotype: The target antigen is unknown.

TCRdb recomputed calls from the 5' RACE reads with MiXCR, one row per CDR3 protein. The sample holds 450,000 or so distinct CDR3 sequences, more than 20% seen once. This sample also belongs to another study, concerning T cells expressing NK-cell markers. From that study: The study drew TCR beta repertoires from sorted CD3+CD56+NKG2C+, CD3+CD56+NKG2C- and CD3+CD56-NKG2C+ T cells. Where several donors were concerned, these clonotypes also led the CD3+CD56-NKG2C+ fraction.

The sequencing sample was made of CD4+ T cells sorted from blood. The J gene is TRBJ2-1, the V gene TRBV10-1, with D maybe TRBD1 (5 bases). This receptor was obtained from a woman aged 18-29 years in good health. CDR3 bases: TGCGCCAGCAGTGGACCAGGGCTAGGGGTTGAGCAGTTCTTC. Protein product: CASSGPGLGVEQFF.